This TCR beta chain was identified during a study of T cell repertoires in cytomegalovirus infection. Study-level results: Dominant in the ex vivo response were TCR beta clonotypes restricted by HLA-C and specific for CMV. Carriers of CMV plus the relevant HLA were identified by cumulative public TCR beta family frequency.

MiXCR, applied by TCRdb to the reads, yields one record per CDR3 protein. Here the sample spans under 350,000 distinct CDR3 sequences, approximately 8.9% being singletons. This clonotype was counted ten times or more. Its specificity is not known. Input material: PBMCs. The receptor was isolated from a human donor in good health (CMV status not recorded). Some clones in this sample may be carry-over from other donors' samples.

The CDR3: CASSLVAGARQSTQYF. Written as DNA, the CDR3 is TGTGCCAGCAGCTTAGTTGCGGGGGCCCGGCAGAGTACGCAGTATTTT. The chain links TRBV11-1 to TRBJ2-3; a weak D match, TRBD2 (7 bases). The CDR3 extends over 16 amino acids. The germline V gene encodes CDR1 SGHAT and CDR2 FQDESV (reference sequence). V was clipped by 1 base and J by 8 bases, with 19 bases between them.